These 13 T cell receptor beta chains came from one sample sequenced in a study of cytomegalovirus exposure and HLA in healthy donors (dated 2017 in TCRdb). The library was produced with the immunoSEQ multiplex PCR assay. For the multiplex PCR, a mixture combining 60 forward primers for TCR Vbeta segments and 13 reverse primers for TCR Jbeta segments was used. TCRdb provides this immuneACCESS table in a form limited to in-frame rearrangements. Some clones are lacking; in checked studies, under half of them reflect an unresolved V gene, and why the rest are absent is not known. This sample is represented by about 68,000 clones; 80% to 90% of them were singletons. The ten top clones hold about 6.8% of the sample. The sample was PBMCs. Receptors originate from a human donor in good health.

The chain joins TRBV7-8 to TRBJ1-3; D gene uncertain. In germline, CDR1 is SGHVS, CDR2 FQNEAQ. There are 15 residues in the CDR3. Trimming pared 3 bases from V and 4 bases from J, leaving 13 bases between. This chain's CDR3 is CASSLRRGSGNTIYF. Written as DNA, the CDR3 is TGTGCCAGCAGCTTGCGACGAGGGTCGGGAAACACCATATATTTT.

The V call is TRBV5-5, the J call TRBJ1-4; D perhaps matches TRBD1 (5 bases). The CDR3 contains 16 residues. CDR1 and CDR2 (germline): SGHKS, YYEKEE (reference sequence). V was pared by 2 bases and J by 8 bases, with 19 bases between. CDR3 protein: CASSFLPREVQEKLFF. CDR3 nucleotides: TGTGCCAGCAGCTTTCTTCCCAGGGAGGTGCAGGAAAAACTGTTTTTT.

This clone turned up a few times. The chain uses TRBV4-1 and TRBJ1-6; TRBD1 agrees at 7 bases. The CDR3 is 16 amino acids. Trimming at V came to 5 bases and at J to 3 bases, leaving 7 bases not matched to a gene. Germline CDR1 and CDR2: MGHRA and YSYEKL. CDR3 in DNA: TGCGCCAGCAGCTATACAGGGGACAGCTATAATTCACCCCTCCACTTT. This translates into CASSYTGDSYNSPLHF.

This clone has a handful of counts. The CDR3 loop is CASSPLTAGLREAFF. The CDR3, as DNA: TGTGCCAGCAGCCCTCTAACGGCAGGGTTACGTGAAGCTTTCTTT. The rearrangement links TRBV14 to TRBJ1-1; possibly TRBD1 for D (5 bases). The CDR3 runs 15 residues. V was pared by 4 bases and J by 7 bases, with 19 bases between. Per germline, CDR1 SGHDN and CDR2 FVKESK.

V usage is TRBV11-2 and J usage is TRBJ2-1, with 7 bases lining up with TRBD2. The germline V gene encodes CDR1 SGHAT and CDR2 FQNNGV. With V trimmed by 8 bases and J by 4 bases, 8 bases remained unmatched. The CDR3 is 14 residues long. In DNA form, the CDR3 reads TGTGCCAGCTCTGCCAGCGGGGTGTACAATGAGCAGTTCTTC. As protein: CASSASGVYNEQFF.

This chain's CDR3 is CASSAGYTGELFF. In nucleotides, the CDR3 is TGTGCCAGCAGTGCGGGGTACACCGGGGAGCTGTTTTTT. The V call is TRBV2, the J call TRBJ2-2; D perhaps matches TRBD2 (5 bases). The V gene's germline CDR1 is SNHLY and CDR2 FYNNEI. The germline V and J ends were trimmed by 4 bases and 3 bases, with 6 bases remaining between them. CDR3 length: 13 residues.

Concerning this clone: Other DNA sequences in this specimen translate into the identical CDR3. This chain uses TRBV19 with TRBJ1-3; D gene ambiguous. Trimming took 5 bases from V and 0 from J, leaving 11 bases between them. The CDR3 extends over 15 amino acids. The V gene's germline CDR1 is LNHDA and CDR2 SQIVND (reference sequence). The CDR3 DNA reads TGTGCCAGTAGTCCGGCGGGTCTCTCTGGAAACACCATATATTTT. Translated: CASSPAGLSGNTIYF.

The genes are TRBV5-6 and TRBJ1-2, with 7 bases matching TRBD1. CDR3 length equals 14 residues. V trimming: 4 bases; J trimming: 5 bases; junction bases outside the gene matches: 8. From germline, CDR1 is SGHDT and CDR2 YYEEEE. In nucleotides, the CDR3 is TGTGCCAGCAGCCAACAGGGGCCAAGGTATGGCTACACCTTC. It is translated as CASSQQGPRYGYTF. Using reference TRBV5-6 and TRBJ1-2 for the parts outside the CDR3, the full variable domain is DAGVTQSPTHLIKTRGQQVTLRCSPKSGHDTVSWYQQALGQGPQFIFQYYEEEERQRGNFPDRFSGHQFPNYSSELNVNALLLGDSALYLCASSQQGPRYGYTFGSGTRLTVV.

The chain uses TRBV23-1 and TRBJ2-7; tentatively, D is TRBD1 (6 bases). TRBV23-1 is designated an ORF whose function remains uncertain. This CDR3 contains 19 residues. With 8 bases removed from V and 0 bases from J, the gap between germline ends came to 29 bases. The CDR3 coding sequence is TGCGCCAGCCCCCCGGCTTTTTCCCCCCGACAGGATAGCTCCTACGAGCAGTACTTC. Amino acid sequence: CASPPAFSPRQDSSYEQYF.

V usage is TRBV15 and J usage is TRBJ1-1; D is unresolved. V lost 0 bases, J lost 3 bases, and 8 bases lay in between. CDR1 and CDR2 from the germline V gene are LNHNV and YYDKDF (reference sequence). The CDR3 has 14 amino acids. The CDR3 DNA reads TGTGCCACCAGCAGAGATCAAGCGGACACTGAAGCTTTCTTT. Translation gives CATSRDQADTEAFF.

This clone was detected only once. DNA of the CDR3: TGTGCCAGCAGGCCTAGTGGTGTAGAGACCCAGTACTTC. Residues: CASRPSGVETQYF. The chain is built from TRBV28 and TRBJ2-5; D is undetermined. The ends were cut back, 6 bases at V and 4 bases at J, with 12 bases in the middle. The CDR3 totals 13 residues. Germline CDR1 is MDHEN and CDR2 is SYDVKM. Drawing the rest from reference TRBV28 and TRBJ2-5, the complete variable domain is DVKVTQSSRYLVKRTGEKVFLECVQDMDHENMFWYRQDPGLGLRLIYFSYDVKMKEKGDIPEGYSVSREKKERFSLILESASTNQTSMYLCASRPSGVETQYFGPGTRLLVL.

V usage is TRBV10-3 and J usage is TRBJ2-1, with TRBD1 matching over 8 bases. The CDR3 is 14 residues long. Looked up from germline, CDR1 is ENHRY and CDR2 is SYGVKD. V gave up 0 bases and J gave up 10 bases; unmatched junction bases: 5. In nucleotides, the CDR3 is TGTGCCATCAGTGAGTCTCGGGGGACAGGCGAGCAGTTCTTC. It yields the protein CAISESRGTGEQFF.

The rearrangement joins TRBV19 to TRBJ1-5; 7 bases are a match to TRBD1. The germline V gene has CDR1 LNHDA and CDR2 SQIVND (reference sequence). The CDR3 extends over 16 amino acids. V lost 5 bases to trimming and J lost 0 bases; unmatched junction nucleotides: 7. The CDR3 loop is CASSQGTAYSNQPQHF. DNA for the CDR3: TGTGCCAGTAGTCAAGGGACAGCTTATAGCAATCAGCCCCAGCATTTT.